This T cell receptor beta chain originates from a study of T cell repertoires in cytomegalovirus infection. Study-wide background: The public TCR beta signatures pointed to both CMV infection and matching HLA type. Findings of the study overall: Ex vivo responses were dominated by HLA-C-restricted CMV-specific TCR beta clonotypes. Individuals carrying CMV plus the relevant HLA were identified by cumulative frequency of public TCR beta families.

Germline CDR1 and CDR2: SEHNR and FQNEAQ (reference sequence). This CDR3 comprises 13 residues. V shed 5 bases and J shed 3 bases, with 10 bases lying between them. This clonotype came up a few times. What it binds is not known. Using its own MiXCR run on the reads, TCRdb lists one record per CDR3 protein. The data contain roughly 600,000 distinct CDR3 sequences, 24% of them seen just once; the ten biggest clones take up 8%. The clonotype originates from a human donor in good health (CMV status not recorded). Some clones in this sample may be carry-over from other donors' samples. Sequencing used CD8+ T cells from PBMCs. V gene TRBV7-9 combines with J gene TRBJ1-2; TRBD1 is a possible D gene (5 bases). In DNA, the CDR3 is TGTGCCAGCAGCGCCGAACAGGACTATGGCTACACCTTC. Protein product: CASSAEQDYGYTF.